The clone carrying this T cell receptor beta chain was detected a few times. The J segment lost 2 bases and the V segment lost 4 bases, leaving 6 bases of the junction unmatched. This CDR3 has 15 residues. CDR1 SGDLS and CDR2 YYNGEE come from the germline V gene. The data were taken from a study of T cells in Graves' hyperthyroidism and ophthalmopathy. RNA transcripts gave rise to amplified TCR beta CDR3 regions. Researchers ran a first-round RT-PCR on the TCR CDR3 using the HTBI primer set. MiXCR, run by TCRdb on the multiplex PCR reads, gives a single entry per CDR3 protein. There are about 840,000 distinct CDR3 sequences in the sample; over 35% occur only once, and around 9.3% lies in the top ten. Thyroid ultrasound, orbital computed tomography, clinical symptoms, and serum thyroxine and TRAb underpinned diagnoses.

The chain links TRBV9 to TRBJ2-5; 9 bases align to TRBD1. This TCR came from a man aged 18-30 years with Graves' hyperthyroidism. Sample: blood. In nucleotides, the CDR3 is TGTGCCAGCAGCCCGGACAGGGGCCCTCAAGAGACCCAGTACTTC. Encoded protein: CASSPDRGPQETQYF.